This TCR beta chain was sequenced for a study of OX40 agonist ivuxolimab in advanced cancers. Study-wide background: With ivuxolimab, an agonistic anti-OX40 (CD134) antibody, patients were treated.

As concerns this clone: Its target is unknown.

Study results and limitations: With doses of 0.1 to 3.0 mg/kg, CD4+ and CD8+ blood T cells had undergone clonal expansion by week 6. Antigens targeted by the expanded peripheral T cells were not determined.

Sequencing used immunoSEQ multiplex PCR; TCRdb keeps in-frame clones, though not all of them. The repertoire holds 65,000 to 70,000 clones, with more than 80% as singletons. This receptor was obtained from an adult with an advanced solid tumor such as melanoma, head and neck, liver or kidney cancer. Sequences were derived from CD4+ or CD8+ T cells sorted from blood, sampled in a trial of the OX40 agonist ivuxolimab.

The CDR3 spells CASSLGGLGSNQPQHF. In DNA form, the CDR3 reads TGTGCCAGCAGCCTAGGGGGACTGGGGAGCAATCAGCCCCAGCATTTT. V gene TRBV7-9 combines with J gene TRBJ1-5; D might be TRBD1 (6 bases). Germline V gene sequence: CDR1 SEHNR, CDR2 FQNEAQ (reference sequence). V was shortened by 5 bases and J by 1 base, with 15 bases between the two germline ends. The CDR3 covers 16 residues.